One and the same sample provided the 3 T cell receptor beta chains below, sequenced in a study of shared clonotypes between healthy human individuals. TCRdb's copy holds only in-frame clones and misses some; the assay was immunoSEQ multiplex PCR. The sample shows approximately 980,000 clones, approximately 80% of them seen only once. The source material was memory CD4+ T cells sorted from blood. Described subset: CD45RA-negative fraction. The source is a man between 18 and 35 years old in good health.

On this clone: Other DNA sequences in the sample encode the same CDR3. The chain has TRBV7-2 and TRBJ2-2; D remains unclear. The length of the CDR3 is 13 residues. V gave up 3 bases and J gave up 2 bases, with 4 bases separating them. Looked up from germline, CDR1 is SGHTA and CDR2 is FQGNSA. The CDR3 spells CASSFRNTGELFF. Here the CDR3 DNA reads TGTGCCAGCAGCTTTCGAAACACCGGGGAGCTGTTTTTT.

DNA for the CDR3: TGTGCCAGTAGTATTGACAGGGGGACCCCTAATGAAAAACTGTTTTTT. Translation: CASSIDRGTPNEKLFF. The V call is TRBV19, the J call TRBJ1-4, with 9 bases matching TRBD1. The length of the CDR3 is 16 residues. The junction had 5 bases not matched to a gene; V was cut back by 3 bases and J by 3 bases. Germline-derived CDR1 and CDR2 are LNHDA and SQIVND (reference sequence).

This clone was seen once. This chain links TRBV7-2 with TRBJ2-1, with 8 bases that match TRBD1. CDR1 and CDR2 (germline): SGHTA, FQGNSA. This CDR3 region has 15 residues. The V segment lost 1 base and the J segment 5 bases; nucleotides outside the gene matches: 4. CDR3 in amino acids: CASSLEDRGDNEQFF. The CDR3 region has the DNA TGTGCCAGCAGCTTAGAAGACAGGGGAGACAATGAGCAGTTCTTC.